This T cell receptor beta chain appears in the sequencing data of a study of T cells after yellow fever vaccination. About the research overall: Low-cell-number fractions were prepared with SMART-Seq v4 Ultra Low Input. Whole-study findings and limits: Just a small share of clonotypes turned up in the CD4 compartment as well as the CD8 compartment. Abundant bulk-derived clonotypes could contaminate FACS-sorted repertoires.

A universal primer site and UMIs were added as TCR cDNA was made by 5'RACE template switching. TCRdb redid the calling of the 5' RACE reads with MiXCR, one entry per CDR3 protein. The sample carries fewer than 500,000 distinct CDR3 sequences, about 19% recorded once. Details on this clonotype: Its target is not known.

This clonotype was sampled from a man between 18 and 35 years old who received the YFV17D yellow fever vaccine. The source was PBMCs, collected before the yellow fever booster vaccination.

The CDR3 coding sequence is TGTGCCAGCAGCTCCGAGGCTGGGGAGCTGTTTTTT. As protein: CASSSEAGELFF. The chain couples TRBV5-4 to TRBJ2-2; D not certain. From germline, CDR1 is SGHNT and CDR2 YYREEE (reference sequence). This CDR3 region has 12 residues. Trimming pared 3 bases from V and 8 bases from J, leaving 8 bases between.